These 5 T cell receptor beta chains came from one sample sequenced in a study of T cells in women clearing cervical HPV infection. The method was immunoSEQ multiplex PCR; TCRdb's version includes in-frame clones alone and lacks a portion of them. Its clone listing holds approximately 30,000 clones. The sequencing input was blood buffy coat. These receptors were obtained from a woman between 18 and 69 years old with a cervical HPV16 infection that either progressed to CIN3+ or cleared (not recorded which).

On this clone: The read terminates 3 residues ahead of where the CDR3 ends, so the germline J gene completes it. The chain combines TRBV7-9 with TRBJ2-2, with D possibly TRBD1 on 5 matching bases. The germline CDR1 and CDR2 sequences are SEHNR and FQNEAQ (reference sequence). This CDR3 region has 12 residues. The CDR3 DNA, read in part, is TGTGCCAGCAGCCCTCAAGGGGAAAAG. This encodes CASSPQGEK. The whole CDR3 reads CASSPQGEKLFF.

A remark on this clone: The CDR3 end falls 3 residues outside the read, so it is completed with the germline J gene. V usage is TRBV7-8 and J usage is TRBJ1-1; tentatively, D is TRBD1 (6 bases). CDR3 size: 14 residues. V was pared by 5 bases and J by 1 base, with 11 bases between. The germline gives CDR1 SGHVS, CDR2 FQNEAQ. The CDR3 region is CASSTQTGNTEAFF. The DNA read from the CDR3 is TGTGCCAGCAGCACACAGACAGGGAACACTGAA.

The part of the CDR3 DNA that was read is TGTGCCAGCAGCCAAGACCCAGGCAAAGAGACC. Encoded protein: CASSQDPGKET. The complete CDR3 reads CASSQDPGKETQYF. The gene calls are TRBV6-4 and TRBJ2-5; D gene uncertain. Sequencing ends 3 residues short of the CDR3 end; the germline J gene provides the rest. Germline V gene data show CDR1 as MRHNA and CDR2 as SNTAGT. The CDR3 loop spans 14 amino acids. Trimming removed 6 bases from V and 3 bases from J, with 14 bases in between.

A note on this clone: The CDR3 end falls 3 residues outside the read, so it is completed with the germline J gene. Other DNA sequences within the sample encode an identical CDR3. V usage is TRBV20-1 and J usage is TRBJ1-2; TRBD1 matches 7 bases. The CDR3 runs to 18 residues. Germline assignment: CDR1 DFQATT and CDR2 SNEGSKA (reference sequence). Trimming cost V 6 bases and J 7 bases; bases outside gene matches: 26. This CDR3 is CSAPRGIGTETSRSGYTF. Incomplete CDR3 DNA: TGCAGTGCGCCTAGGGGGATTGGGACAGAAACTTCTAGGTCTGGC.

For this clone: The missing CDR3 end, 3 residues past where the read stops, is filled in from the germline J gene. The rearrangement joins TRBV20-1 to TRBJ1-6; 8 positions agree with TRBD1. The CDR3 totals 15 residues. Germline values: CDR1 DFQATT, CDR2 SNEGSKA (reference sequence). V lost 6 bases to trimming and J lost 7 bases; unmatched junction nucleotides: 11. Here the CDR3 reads CSAPDRGVRNSPLHF. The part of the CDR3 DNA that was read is TGCAGTGCGCCCGACAGGGGTGTAAGGAATTCACCC.